This T cell receptor (beta chain) was identified in a study of T cells in Graves' hyperthyroidism and ophthalmopathy. Regarding the study as a whole: With a median lead of approximately 6 months before onset, the model predicted ophthalmopathy. A model of 13 V-J pairs discriminated ophthalmopathy from stable hyperthyroidism.

Aged 18 to 65, the patients had hyperthyroidism that was newly diagnosed and had lasted under 2 months. Germline CDR1 and CDR2: SGHTA and FQGNSA. Trimming removed 2 bases from V and 4 bases from J, with 18 bases in between. The CDR3 is 17 residues long. RNA transcripts gave rise to amplified TCR beta CDR3 regions. HTBI primers were used for first-round RT-PCR of the TCR CDR3. TCRdb fed the multiplex PCR reads into MiXCR, producing one record per CDR3 protein. The sample comprises 450,000 to 700,000 distinct CDR3 sequences, 46% of which are singletons, and 7.5% to 8.5% rests with the top ten. This clonotype showed up just once. No antigen is known for it.

The receptor comes from a young woman with Graves' hyperthyroidism. Specimen: peripheral blood or thyroid tissue (not recorded which). The chain recombines TRBV7-2 with TRBJ1-5, with D unclear. The CDR3 reads CASSLRRTVGGNQPQHF. The DNA for the CDR3 is TGTGCCAGCAGCTTAAGGAGGACCGTCGGCGGGAATCAGCCCCAGCATTTT.